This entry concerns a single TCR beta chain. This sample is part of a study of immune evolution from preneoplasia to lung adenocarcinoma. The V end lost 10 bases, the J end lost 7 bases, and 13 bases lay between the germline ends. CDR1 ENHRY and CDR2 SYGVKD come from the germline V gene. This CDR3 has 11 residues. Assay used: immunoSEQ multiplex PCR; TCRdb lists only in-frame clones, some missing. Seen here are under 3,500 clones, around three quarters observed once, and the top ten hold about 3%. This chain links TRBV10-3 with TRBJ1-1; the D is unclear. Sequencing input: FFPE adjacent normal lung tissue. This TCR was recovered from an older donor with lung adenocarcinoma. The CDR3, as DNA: TGTGCCACCCTGGATGAGTTTGAAGCTTTCTTT. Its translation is CATLDEFEAFF.